This TCR beta chain was profiled in a study of blood T cell repertoires in COVID-19. The overall study: Samples representing acute and convalescent COVID-19 were sourced from the United States, Italy and Spain. Sample material is recorded as cDNA or gDNA derived from T cells, B-cell-depleted T cells, or PBMCs.

Authors' processing steps: Nucleated cell number was recorded as an estimate derived from reference gene primer amplification. Produced via immunoSEQ multiplex PCR; TCRdb's table is partial and in-frame only. The V and J calls and the clone size are those of that table, but D and trimming were determined from the DNA. Of 300,000 to 400,000 clones in the sample, 80% to 90% are singletons; the top ten hold about 2.9%. Trimming removed 6 bases from V and 3 bases from J, with 14 bases in between. CDR3 length equals 14 residues. Germline lookup yields CDR1 MNHEY and CDR2 SVGAGI. Seattle's enrolled individuals joined amid active infection and were then monitored longitudinally.

The TCR was taken from a woman in her 30s with COVID-19, enrolled during active disease. The V gene is TRBV6-5, the J gene TRBJ1-1; maybe TRBD1 (5 bases). The sequenced sample was peripheral blood. The CDR3 coding sequence is TGTGCCAGCAGACGGCCAGGGTTGGACACTGAAGCTTTCTTT. Protein sequence: CASRRPGLDTEAFF.